Detailed here is one T cell receptor beta chain. Assay: immunoSEQ multiplex PCR; the TCRdb copy retains only in-frame clones and omits some. Of around 70,000 clones in the sample, roughly 93% were seen once. This entry comes from a study of T cell changes during pregnancy in multiple sclerosis. Source: peripheral blood, taken in the third trimester of pregnancy. This receptor was obtained from a female donor with multiple sclerosis, enrolled in a pregnancy study.

CDR3 sequence (DNA): TGTGCCAGCAGCACGCAGGGGGCTGGAAAGAATGAAAAACTGTTTTTT. Translated: CASSTQGAGKNEKLFF. The chain is built from TRBV5-4 and TRBJ1-4; 8 nucleotides agree with TRBD1. The CDR3 consists of 16 residues. Germline V lookup: CDR1 SGHNT, CDR2 YYREEE (reference sequence). Trimming at V came to 4 bases and at J to 5 bases, leaving 10 bases not matched to a gene.